This T cell receptor beta chain was observed in a study of T cell responses to AZD1222 COVID-19 vaccine. Study-level points and caveats: Donor demographics were predominantly white British with a female majority; clonal diversity may be underestimated. With two AZD1222 doses given, Spike-specific TCR breadth and depth both rose.

The table lists this clone with a count of one. Its target is unknown. The assay was immunoSEQ multiplex PCR, and TCRdb's table has in-frame clones only and misses some. The table records approximately 140,000 clones, under 95% of them present only once. CDR1 and CDR2 from the germline V gene are LGHDT and YNNKEL (reference sequence). V gave up 8 bases and J gave up 8 bases, with 9 bases separating them. The length of the CDR3 is 10 residues. The rearrangement joins TRBV3-1 (or the pseudogene TRBV3-2) to TRBJ1-2; no definite D call. This TCR was recovered from an adult in good health. This material consisted of peripheral blood, taken on day 0 of AZD1222 vaccination. The CDR3 nucleotides read TGTGCCAGCGGCGAAAGCGGCTACACCTTC. Encoded protein: CASGESGYTF.